These 5 T cell receptor beta chains came from one sample sequenced in a study of early T cells in non-severe SARS-CoV-2 infection. In TCRdb, the 5' RACE reads were re-called with MiXCR into one record per CDR3 protein. Of some 80,000 distinct CDR3 sequences in the sample, 12% are singletons; the top ten hold around 15%. Specimen: whole blood, collected at baseline. The origin of the receptors is an adult who was a healthcare worker with PCR-confirmed SARS-CoV-2 infection or an uninfected control (not recorded which). The donor label of this sample is uncertain.

This clonotype was recorded at least ten times. The chain uses TRBV11-2 and TRBJ2-1, with no clear D. Germline V gene lookup returns CDR1 SGHAT and CDR2 FQNNGV. The CDR3 is 12 residues long. Trimming pared 4 bases from V and 15 bases from J, leaving 16 bases between. DNA for the CDR3: TGTGCCAGCAGCTCGGTGTCGAGCGTGGGGTTCTTC. Encoded protein: CASSSVSSVGFF.

This chain connects TRBV20-1 to TRBJ2-5; D unclear. V was clipped by 3 bases and J by 1 base, with 0 bases between them. There are 10 residues in the CDR3. From germline, CDR1 is DFQATT and CDR2 SNEGSKA (reference sequence). In nucleotides, the CDR3 is TGCAGTGCTAGCCAAGAGACCCAGTACTTC. This codes for CSASQETQYF.

There are many counts of this clonotype. The chain employs TRBV5-1 and TRBJ2-7; 15 bases agree with TRBD2. This CDR3 spans 19 amino acids. The V and J ends lost 1 base and 2 bases, in that order; junction bases with no gene match: 10. CDR1 is SGHRS, CDR2 YFSETQ, per germline. CDR3 DNA sequence: TGCGCCAGCAGCTTGAGATCGGGACTAGCGGGAGGTCCAGCCTACGAGCAGTACTTC. It specifies CASSLRSGLAGGPAYEQYF.

The V and J genes are TRBV5-7 and TRBJ1-1; perhaps TRBD1 as D (6 bases). TRBV5-7 is treated as an ORF (open reading frame) with a function not yet certain. Deletions cut 4 bases from V and 0 bases from J, with 22 bases between. This CDR3 contains 18 residues. CDR3 coding DNA: TGTGCCAGCAGCATATCGAATCTCAGGGGTCTAATGAACACTGAAGCTTTCTTT. This gives the protein CASSISNLRGLMNTEAFF.

Only a few counts were recorded for this clonotype. CDR3 nucleotide sequence: TGTGCCTGTAGAGGGACTAGCGGCACAGATACGCAGTATTTT. Translating it yields CACRGTSGTDTQYF. The chain employs TRBV30 and TRBJ2-3; 10 nucleotides agree with TRBD2. The CDR3 sequence is 14 residues long. The J segment lost 1 base and the V segment lost 6 bases, leaving 4 bases of the junction unmatched. From germline, CDR1 is GTSNPN and CDR2 SVGIG (reference sequence).